This entry concerns a single T cell receptor (beta chain). No antigen is known for it. This sample stems from a study of OX40 agonist ivuxolimab in advanced cancers. Study-wide results and limits: Relative to CD4+, CD8+ T cells held more expanded clones on average.

This CDR3 is built from 14 residues. V shed 3 bases and J shed 5 bases, with 13 bases lying between them. CDR1 and CDR2 (germline): SQVTM, ANQGSEA. Sequencing was performed with immunoSEQ multiplex PCR; in TCRdb, only in-frame clones are kept and a portion is missing. The repertoire holds about 18,000 clones, with around 85% as singletons. This clonotype was sampled from an adult with an advanced solid tumor such as melanoma, head and neck, liver or kidney cancer. The chain employs TRBV29-1 and TRBJ1-4, with a tentative D call TRBD1 (6 bases). The sequencing used CD4+ or CD8+ T cells sorted from blood, collected in a trial of the OX40 agonist ivuxolimab. Here the CDR3 reads CSVEVDRPNEKLFF. CDR3 sequence (DNA): TGCAGCGTTGAGGTGGACAGACCAAATGAAAAACTGTTTTTT.